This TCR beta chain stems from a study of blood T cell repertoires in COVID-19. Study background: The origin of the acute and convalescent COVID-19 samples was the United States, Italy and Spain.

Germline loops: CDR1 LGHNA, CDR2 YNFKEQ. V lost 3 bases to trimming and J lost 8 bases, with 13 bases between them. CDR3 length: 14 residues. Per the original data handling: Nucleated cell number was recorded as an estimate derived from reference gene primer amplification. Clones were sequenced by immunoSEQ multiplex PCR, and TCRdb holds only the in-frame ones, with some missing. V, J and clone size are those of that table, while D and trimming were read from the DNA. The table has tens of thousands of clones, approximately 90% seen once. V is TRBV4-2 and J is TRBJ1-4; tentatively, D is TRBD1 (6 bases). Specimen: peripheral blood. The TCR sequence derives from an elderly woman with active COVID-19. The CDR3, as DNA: TGTGCCAGCAGCCAGGGGGCAGGGGTGGAAAAACTGTTTTTT. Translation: CASSQGAGVEKLFF.